This TCR beta chain was identified during a study of cytomegalovirus exposure and HLA in healthy donors (dated 2017 in TCRdb). For the wider study: According to an earlier analysis of 550 to 700 of the donors, some 170 million T cells yielded 100 million or so unique TCR beta sequences and about 300 Gb of sequence data. The genetic ancestry cluster associated with self-reported Caucasian donors included 80% to 90% of the roughly 400 genotyped donors. The number of donors typed differed by locus, with about 629-640 for A, B, C, DRB1 and DQB1, around 560 for DQA1, over 600 for DPA1, and 450 to 480 for DPB1. Roughly five DR-DQ haplotypes were handled as single units for association and clustering because linkage in the cohort was strong. An earlier analysis of roughly 580 of the donors used high-throughput TCR beta sequencing to judge whether each TCR beta V gene segment behaved as functional or pseudogenic. Among roughly 400 genotyped donors of the cohort, an average of around 250,000 unique TCR beta nucleotide sequences was sequenced per donor, of which about 19% were non-productive. HLA typing included class I and class II loci at four-digit resolution. Besides the first cohort of some 670 subjects, a separate validation cohort made up of 120 different subjects was used. High-throughput TCR immunosequencing, statistical association of individual TCRs with disease status, and machine learning were combined to predict cytomegalovirus infection status. Rather than using new phenotypic data, the later analysis identified candidate immune exposures from TCR beta sequences and from how often those sequences occurred across donors. In a later genetic analysis, genome-wide SNP genotypes for about 55% of the roughly 700 donors were used, and that subset was treated as a discovery cohort. The study used immunosequencing to profile the T cell repertoires of approximately 690 subjects and linked those repertoires to cytomegalovirus serostatus. All discovery cohort repertoires had been generated using a single sequencing platform. Donor age, sex, ethnicity and CMV serostatus were compiled alongside the repertoire data. The study aimed to test whether cataloging public T cell receptors could reveal signatures of past pathogen exposure. A later analysis re-examined previously published TCR beta repertoires from just over 650 donors and added high-resolution HLA genotyping to investigate patterns of TCR occurrence. An early release covering over 500 HLA-typed donors comprised approximately 300 gigabases of sequencing data and tens of millions of unique TCR sequences.

Deletion took 5 bases off V and 3 bases off J, with a span of 20 bases between the germline ends. CDR3 length: 15 amino acids, cysteine to phenylalanine. The entry retains the CDR3 DNA only, 45 bases that are in frame from base 1. According to the germline V gene, CDR1 reads SQVTM and CDR2 reads ANQGSEA. The cohort comprised more than 550 healthy bone marrow donors. At the time of sampling, all cohort members were nominally healthy, though unrecorded immune exposures were likely present. The donor tested CMV seronegative, placing the donor among the 350 or so seronegative members of the cohort. A peripheral blood sample was collected from each donor, and TCR beta sequencing was performed on peripheral blood mononuclear cells. Genomic DNA was extracted from the blood cell samples with the Qiagen DNeasy Blood Extraction Kit. Results and caveats for the whole study, not just this receptor: Broadly in line with IMGT annotations, most TCR beta V segments showed up in productive rearrangements about 87% or about 30% of the time in an earlier analysis of several hundred of the donors. According to a later analysis, TCR association rates differed among HLA loci, with DRB1 alleles showing the most associated TCRs and HLA-C alleles showing the fewest. The 87-base-pair reads could not distinguish some IMGT-functional V segments, including TRBV6-2 and TRBV6-3, so those segments were excluded. The sequencing pipeline was judged likely to have produced a cluster of highly shared sequence variants as a technical artifact. The authors suggested that the approach could potentially be generalized to other disease states and immunological phenotypes. Some 16 rarely observed V segments, including chromosome 9 orphons, were excluded from the earlier analysis of some 590 of the donors because counts were too low. The presence/absence analyses assumed that sequencing depth was roughly uniform across donors, and that assumption may not be true. Linkage disequilibrium might explain the correlated functional status among segregating V segments, but an unknown experimental factor could not be excluded. This cohort had only TCR beta chains sequenced, and the lack of alpha or paired-chain data limited which features could be detected. In a later genetic analysis, a missense DCLRE1C variant was associated with V-gene and J-gene trimming of TCR beta chains, and the association was replicated in an independent cohort. According to a later genetic analysis, donors in an Asian-associated ancestry cluster had fewer N-insertions in productive TCRs than the approximately 670-donor mean. At a false discovery rate of 0.05, a later analysis linked 16,000 or so TCR beta sequences to specific HLA alleles. In vitro tests confirmed that a few of the cytomegalovirus-associated TCR beta chains recognize cytomegalovirus antigens. A further reported finding was that TCR beta sequences accurately predicted the HLA-A and HLA-B alleles for most subjects in the first cohort. The classifier was reported to diagnose cytomegalovirus status with high specificity and sensitivity in both the original and validation cohorts. Most CMV-associated TCR beta chains appeared to be HLA-restricted in a later analysis, and the HLA associations seemed to be driven largely by CMV exposure. When HLA alleles, especially DR and DQ, strongly co-occurred, TCR associations were difficult to assign to individual alleles. The study listed 150 to 200 TCR beta chains as associated with cytomegalovirus. In a later analysis, HLA-associated TCR beta chains showed more clonal expansion and lower generation probabilities than non-associated chains that were equally common. The only immune exposure information available for the cohort was CMV serostatus. HLA typing was unavailable for some donors at each locus, so association tests used only the typed subset. Across donors, most TCR sequences were observed very rarely, whereas some public TCRs were present in many individuals. A later analysis reported that several top co-occurrence clusters appeared linked to parvovirus B19, influenza, CMV and Epstein-Barr virus.

Receptors were amplified or captured by the immunoSEQ multiplex PCR assay. For the multiplex PCR, a mixture combining 60 forward primers for TCR Vbeta segments and 13 reverse primers for TCR Jbeta segments was used. Amplification of the CDR3 region of rearranged TCR beta genes was performed with a multiplex PCR assay on genomic DNA. The Illumina HiSeq System was used to sequence the amplified TCR beta libraries as 87-base-pair reads. For the original study's pipeline: Across the 670 or so repertoires, a later analysis counted 75 million to 90 million unique TCR beta chains, 8.5 million to 12 million of which were shared by at least two donors. Raw reads were error-corrected and collapsed into unique sequences by a nearest-neighbor algorithm in which closely related sequences were merged to remove PCR and sequencing errors. V, D and J gene segments were assigned by aligning CDR3 sequences to IMGT reference sequences. For a sequence to be retained, a match of at least six nucleotides was required to both a V gene segment and a J gene segment. Rearrangements were classified as productive when the CDR3 lacked stop codons and remained in frame with V and J, and all other rearrangements were classified as non-productive. Following IMGT convention, CDR3 was defined as the stretch from the second conserved V-encoded cysteine to the conserved J-encoded phenylalanine. Sequences without an unambiguous match to a single V gene segment were excluded from the earlier analysis of approximately 600 of the donors. An earlier analysis of almost 600 of the donors classified V segments as functional when productive rearrangements were above 56.7% and as segregating when the standard deviation between donors was above 5%. A statistical classification framework was built to diagnose cytomegalovirus status from the catalog of TCR beta chain sequences. A later analysis assigned V and J genes by comparing TCR nucleotide sequences with IMGT/GENE-DB human TR gene sequences. In a later analysis, CDR3 sequences and most-parsimonious VDJ recombination scenarios were assigned using the TCRdist pipeline. In a later analysis, every TCR beta chain was defined by the combination of its CDR3 amino acid sequence and its V-gene family, and reads without a unique V-gene family were dropped. As a way to deal with suspected cross-contamination and a sequencing artifact, a later analysis dropped 450 to 600 nucleotide sequences that were highly shared and had low generation probability. In a later analysis, a clonal expansion index for each public chain was calculated from normalized within-repertoire ranks of inferred template counts. In a later analysis, generation probabilities were computed with a VDJ recombination model fitted to out-of-frame rearrangements, and the resulting probabilities were checked against IGoR. Hypergeometric tests were used in a later analysis to score TCR-TCR, TCR-HLA and TCR-CMV co-occurrence, with a repertoire-size bias correction applied to the TCR pairs. To estimate false discovery rates, a later analysis permuted the HLA or CMV assignments 20 times. A later analysis grouped co-occurring TCRs with DBSCAN, adding TCRdist sequence similarity when clustering within HLA-allele-positive subsets. Co-occurrence clustering excluded repertoires with fewer than 30,000 or more than 120,000 public chains, plus five with anomalous nucleotide sharing. TCRdb retrieved this table from immuneACCESS and kept in-frame rearrangements only. Not all clones are present; in checked studies, unresolved V genes account for under half, and no reason is known for the remainder. V, J and clone size are taken as reported in that table, and D and trimming were inferred from the DNA itself. This sample gives 200,000 or so clones in total; more than 75% of them show up just once. The ten largest clones capture 1% to 1.5% of the sample.

Comments on this clone: It lacks a known antigen. Per-nucleotide qualities are absent, and no much larger clonotype sits a single base away.

Sequencing was done on a sample of PBMCs. The rearrangement joined TRBV29-1 to TRBJ2-7; possibly the D gene is TRBD2, per 6 matching bases. This sequence originates from a man aged 25-45 years in good health and CMV-seronegative. The DNA reads TGCAGCGTTAATATCGGGGGTGGCCTAGACTACGAGCAGTACTTC. Translated, it reads CSVNIGGGLDYEQYF.